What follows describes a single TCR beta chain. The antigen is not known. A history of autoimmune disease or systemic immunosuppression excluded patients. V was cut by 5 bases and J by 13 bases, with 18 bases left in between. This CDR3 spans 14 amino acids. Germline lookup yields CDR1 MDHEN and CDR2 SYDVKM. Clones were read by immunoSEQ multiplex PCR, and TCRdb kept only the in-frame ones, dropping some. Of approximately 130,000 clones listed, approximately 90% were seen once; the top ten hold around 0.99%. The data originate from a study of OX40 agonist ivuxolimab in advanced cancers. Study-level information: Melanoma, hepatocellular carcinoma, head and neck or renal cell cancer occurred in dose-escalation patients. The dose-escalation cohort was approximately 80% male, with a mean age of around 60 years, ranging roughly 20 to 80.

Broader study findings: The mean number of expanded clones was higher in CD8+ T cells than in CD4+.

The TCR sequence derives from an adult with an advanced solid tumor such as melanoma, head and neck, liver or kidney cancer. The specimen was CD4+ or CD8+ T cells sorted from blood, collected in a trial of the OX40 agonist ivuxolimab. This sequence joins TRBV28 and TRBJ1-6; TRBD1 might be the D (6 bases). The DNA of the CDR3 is TGTGCCAGCAGTCCACAGACAGGAACGGGCCCCCTCCACTTT. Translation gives CASSPQTGTGPLHF.